The rows below give T cell receptor beta chains drawn from one sample of a study of persistence of HIV-infected CD4 T cells. The table came from immunoSEQ multiplex PCR; TCRdb's copy has only in-frame clones and leaves some out. The table records over 10,000 clones, about 66% of them present only once. The antigens these receptors bind are not known. The sequencing here drew on CD4+ T cells sorted from PBMCs after approximately 19-hour stimulation, taken from a patient who received antiretroviral therapy. Receptors were obtained from an adult man with HIV who was CMV-seropositive. Both conserved end residues are part of each CDR3. D genes are given only for firm matches. Clone size is not always given. Where it is, it says once, few, many or a class for expanded clones.

clone_size j_call d_call v_call cdr3_nt cdr3_aa
- TRBJ2-5 - TRBV5-5 TGTGCCAGCAGCTTGGGGCGATCCAAAGAGACCCAGTACTTC CASSLGRSKETQYF
- TRBJ1-5 - TRBV7-2 TGTGCCAGCAGCTTTGAGGAGGGAAAACCCCAGCATTTT CASSFEEGKPQHF
- TRBJ1-4 - TRBV7-8 - CASSSSAGMKKLFF
- TRBJ1-5 - TRBV2 TGTGCCAGCAGCGAAAGGACAGACAATCAGCCCCAGCATTTT CASSERTDNQPQHF
- TRBJ1-2 - TRBV12-5 TGTGCTAGTGGACAAAACGGGCCCCTAGGCTACACCTTC CASGQNGPLGYTF
- TRBJ1-2 - TRBV10-3 TGTGCCATCAGTGAGTCGAATTTCGGAGGATACCATGGCTACACCTTC CAISESNFGGYHGYTF
few TRBJ1-2 - TRBV4-1 TGCGCCAGCAGCCAAGTGGGCGTTATCTCGGCCGGCTACACCTTC CASSQVGVISAGYTF
few TRBJ1-1 - TRBV5-8 TGTGCCAGCAGGAGGAAAGGCCCTGAAGCTTTCTTT CASRRKGPEAFF
- TRBJ1-2 TRBD1 TRBV29-1 TGCAGCGTTGAAGAGGACAGGGTCTATGGCTACACCTTC CSVEEDRVYGYTF
- TRBJ2-1 - TRBV11-2 TGTGCCAGCAGCTTAAACCCGGGAGCGGGCGAGCAGTTCTTC CASSLNPGAGEQFF
- TRBJ1-6 - TRBV4-3 TGCGCCAGCAGCGGCTCCTATAATTCACCCCTCCACTTT CASSGSYNSPLHF
few TRBJ2-1 - TRBV5-5 TGTGCCAGCAGCTATAAGGACAGATTTAGCTCCTACAATGAGCAGTTCTTC CASSYKDRFSSYNEQFF
- TRBJ2-3 - TRBV30 TGTGCCTGGAGTGTACGAGGCGATACGCAGTATTTT CAWSVRGDTQYF
- TRBJ1-1 - TRBV7-9 TGTGCCAGCAGCTCCCGGGGAGAAGCTTTCTTT CASSSRGEAFF
- TRBJ1-2 - TRBV6-5 TGTGCCAGCATTCAAAGGTCCGGGATGGACTATGGCTACACCTTC CASIQRSGMDYGYTF
- TRBJ1-2 - TRBV5-5 TGTGCCAGCAGCTCTACAACGGCCCACTATGGCTACACCTTC CASSSTTAHYGYTF
- TRBJ2-7 - TRBV6-5 TGTGCCAGCAGTCGCGGGGCGTTTTCGTACGAGCAGTACTTC CASSRGAFSYEQYF
- TRBJ1-1 - TRBV28 TGTGCCAGCAGTCTACAGAACACTGAAGCTTTCTTT CASSLQNTEAFF
medium-sized TRBJ1-6 - TRBV2 TGTGCCAGCAGTGAAGTGGATAGGGCCTATAATTCACCCCTCCACTTT CASSEVDRAYNSPLHF
- TRBJ1-2 - TRBV19 TGTGCCAGTAGTATCGGGGCCCGCTATGGCTACACCTTC CASSIGARYGYTF
- TRBJ1-5 - TRBV5-1 TGCGCCAGCAGCTTGGGCAGGGACCAGCCCCAGCATTTT CASSLGRDQPQHF
- TRBJ1-3 - TRBV7-2 TGTGCCAGCAGCGTCACCTCTGGAAACACCATATATTTT CASSVTSGNTIYF
- TRBJ2-3 TRBD2 TRBV6-6 TGTGCCAGCAGTCGGGGCTCACTAGCGGGAGCCACAGATACGCAGTATTTT CASSRGSLAGATDTQYF
- TRBJ1-1 - TRBV29-1 TGCAGCGTTGAACCCGGCGCTGAAGCTTTCTTT CSVEPGAEAFF
- TRBJ2-1 - TRBV5-6 TGTGCCAGCAGCTCTACAGGGAGTGGGTTCGCGGCTTACAATGAGCAGTTCTTC CASSSTGSGFAAYNEQFF
- TRBJ2-5 TRBD2 TRBV5-4 TGTGCCACGCAAGCGGGAGTTGGAGAGACCCAGTACTTC CATQAGVGETQYF
- TRBJ2-7 TRBD1 TRBV7-2 TGTGCCAGCAGCTTAGCAGGGGGCTCTTCCTACGAGCAGTACTTC CASSLAGGSSYEQYF
few TRBJ1-3 TRBD1 TRBV4-1 TGCGCCAGCAGCCCCGGACAGGGTTTGGTTTATGGAAACACCATATATTTT CASSPGQGLVYGNTIYF
- TRBJ1-3 - TRBV11-2 TGTGCCAGCAGCTTAGTTCAGGGTGGCCCTGGAAACACCATATATTTT CASSLVQGGPGNTIYF
- TRBJ1-3 - TRBV6-6 TGTGCCACCGGGGGTCCCGAAACTGGAAACACCATATATTTT CATGGPETGNTIYF
- TRBJ1-5 - TRBV6-5 TGTGCCAGCAGCTACCGGGGGGGTGGCAATCAGCCCCAGCATTTT CASSYRGGGNQPQHF
once TRBJ2-7 TRBD2 TRBV6-6 TGTGCCAGCAGTTCCGGGACTAGCGGGACCTACGAGCAGTACTTC CASSSGTSGTYEQYF
- TRBJ1-2 TRBD1 TRBV4-2 TGTGCCAGCAGCCAACCGGGACAGTTCTATGGCTACACCTTC CASSQPGQFYGYTF
few TRBJ1-2 TRBD1 TRBV7-2 TGTGCCAGCAGCTTCCAGGGGGCGGACGGCTACACCTTC CASSFQGADGYTF
few TRBJ1-1 - TRBV11-1 TGTGCCAGCAGCTCAGGGCTGACGGCTTTCTTT CASSSGLTAFF
- TRBJ1-1 TRBD1 TRBV6-6 TGTGCCAGCGGGGAGGGGGCAAGGACTGAAGCTTTCTTT CASGEGARTEAFF
once TRBJ2-7 TRBD1 TRBV6-6 TGTGCCAGCAGTCCCTTCCCAGGGGGAAATAGCGCCTACGAGCAGTACTTC CASSPFPGGNSAYEQYF
- TRBJ1-1 TRBD1 TRBV5-1 TGCGCCAGCAGCGCTAATCCGGGACAGCCGAACACTGAAGCTTTCTTT CASSANPGQPNTEAFF
once TRBJ1-2 TRBD1 TRBV7-6 TGTGCCAGCAGCCCGGGGACAGTCAGTGGCTACACCTTC CASSPGTVSGYTF